Sequencing of this T cell receptor (beta chain) was carried out in a study of tumour-infiltrating T cells in Burkitt lymphoma. Whole-study context: Productive clonality predicted overall and progression-free survival.

Measured with immunoSEQ multiplex PCR; TCRdb has only the in-frame clones, and not every one. In the table there are 7,000 or so clones, roughly 15% of which are singletons. V was pared by 1 base and J by 7 bases, with 7 bases of the junction left unmatched. The CDR3 has 15 amino acids. Germline values: CDR1 SGHTA, CDR2 FQGNSA. The material sequenced was tumor tissue. The TCR comes from a human donor with diffuse large B-cell lymphoma. The chain recombines TRBV7-2 with TRBJ2-7; TRBD1 matches 10 bases. CDR3 DNA: TGTGCCAGCAGCTTAGACGGGACAGGGGTTCGGGAGCAGTACTTC. Translation: CASSLDGTGVREQYF.